Reported below is one T cell receptor (beta chain). In the original analysis: How many nucleated cells were present was estimated from reference gene primer amplification. The method was immunoSEQ multiplex PCR; TCRdb's version includes in-frame clones alone and lacks a portion of them. Clone size and the V and J calls come from that table; the DNA yielded D and trimming. The data contain 65,000 or so clones, around 75% of them singletons. The data were obtained in a study of blood T cell repertoires in COVID-19. At the level of the study: COVID-19 samples, acute and convalescent, were from the United States, Italy and Spain. T cells, B-cell-depleted T cells, or PBMCs provided the cDNA or gDNA that served as material.

Trimming cost V 8 bases and J 4 bases, with 17 bases left between them. The CDR3 contains 14 residues. Per germline, CDR1 SGHVS and CDR2 FQNEAQ. This receptor was obtained from a human donor in a cohort sampled during active COVID-19. V and J are TRBV7-8 and TRBJ1-1, with unresolved D. Sequenced input: peripheral blood. The CDR3, as DNA: TGTGCCAGCTCCCCTCGAGTGGGAGTCACTGAAGCTTTCTTT. It specifies CASSPRVGVTEAFF.